Listed below are T cell receptor beta chains from one sample, sequenced in a study of cytomegalovirus exposure and HLA in healthy donors. The assay was immunoSEQ multiplex PCR, and TCRdb's table has in-frame clones only and misses some. The repertoire holds about 120,000 clones, 63% seen once, with 9% to 10% in the top ten. Input material: PBMCs. The receptors were gathered from a man aged 40-55 years in good health and CMV-seropositive. Both conserved end residues are part of each CDR3. The order of the fields is V gene, J gene, D gene, clone size, CDR3 protein, CDR3 DNA. The D gene is left open where the match is weak. Clone size is shown for a subset of rows, as once, few, many or a class of expanded clone.

V gene: TRBV7-2; J gene: TRBJ2-7; D gene: NA; clone size: NA; CDR3 protein: CASSLEAGHSYEQYF; CDR3 DNA: TGTGCCAGCAGCTTGGAAGCGGGCCACTCCTACGAGCAGTACTTC
V gene: TRBV5-1; J gene: TRBJ2-2; D gene: NA; clone size: NA; CDR3 protein: CASSFTRFTGELFF; CDR3 DNA: TGCGCCAGCAGCTTTACTAGATTTACCGGGGAGCTGTTTTTT
V gene: TRBV6-5; J gene: TRBJ2-1; D gene: TRBD2; clone size: NA; CDR3 protein: CASTPPQRDYNEQFF; CDR3 DNA: TGTGCCAGCACCCCCCCGCAGCGGGATTACAATGAGCAGTTCTTC
V gene: TRBV6-1; J gene: TRBJ2-5; D gene: TRBD2; clone size: NA; CDR3 protein: CASTQTLAGVETQYF; CDR3 DNA: TGTGCCAGCACCCAAACCCTAGCGGGGGTAGAGACCCAGTACTTC
V gene: TRBV19; J gene: TRBJ2-1; D gene: TRBD1; clone size: NA; CDR3 protein: CASSIDYRGLQFF; CDR3 DNA: TGTGCCAGTAGTATCGACTACAGGGGGCTTCAGTTCTTC
V gene: TRBV5-1; J gene: TRBJ2-7; D gene: TRBD1; clone size: NA; CDR3 protein: CASSPHGQGTYEQYF; CDR3 DNA: TGCGCCAGCAGCCCCCACGGACAGGGAACCTACGAGCAGTACTTC
V gene: TRBV5-4; J gene: TRBJ2-1; D gene: TRBD1; clone size: few; CDR3 protein: CASSGPGQGWDEQFF; CDR3 DNA: TGTGCCAGCAGCGGGCCGGGACAGGGTTGGGATGAGCAGTTCTTC
V gene: TRBV5-1; J gene: TRBJ1-1; D gene: TRBD1; clone size: few; CDR3 protein: CASSVTGSTEAFF; CDR3 DNA: TGCGCCAGCAGCGTGACAGGGTCCACTGAAGCTTTCTTT
V gene: TRBV7-9; J gene: TRBJ1-1; D gene: NA; clone size: few; CDR3 protein: CASSLVSLNTEAFF; CDR3 DNA: TGTGCCAGCAGCTTAGTATCCTTGAACACTGAAGCTTTCTTT
V gene: TRBV6-5; J gene: TRBJ2-7; D gene: NA; clone size: NA; CDR3 protein: CACSPELAVFEQYF; CDR3 DNA: TGTGCCTGCTCTCCGGAACTAGCCGTTTTCGAGCAGTACTTC
V gene: TRBV27; J gene: TRBJ2-7; D gene: NA; clone size: NA; CDR3 protein: CASRGLPYEQYF; CDR3 DNA: TGTGCCAGCAGGGGCCTTCCATACGAGCAGTACTTC
V gene: TRBV30; J gene: TRBJ2-5; D gene: NA; clone size: NA; CDR3 protein: CAWSVRGTATETQYF; CDR3 DNA: TGTGCCTGGAGTGTACGGGGGACAGCGACCGAGACCCAGTACTTC
V gene: TRBV18; J gene: TRBJ1-1; D gene: NA; clone size: NA; CDR3 protein: CASAQTANTEAFF; CDR3 DNA: TGTGCCAGCGCCCAAACAGCGAACACTGAAGCTTTCTTT
V gene: TRBV27; J gene: TRBJ2-7; D gene: TRBD2; clone size: NA; CDR3 protein: CASSLLGGSGGYEQYF; CDR3 DNA: TGTGCCAGCAGTTTATTGGGGGGTAGCGGGGGCTACGAGCAGTACTTC
V gene: TRBV4-1; J gene: TRBJ2-7; D gene: TRBD2; clone size: NA; CDR3 protein: CASSPLAGGGSYEQYF; CDR3 DNA: TGCGCCAGCAGCCCTCTAGCGGGAGGGGGCTCCTACGAGCAGTACTTC
V gene: TRBV6-1; J gene: TRBJ2-7; D gene: NA; clone size: NA; CDR3 protein: CASGTGAYEQYF; CDR3 DNA: TGTGCCAGCGGAACGGGGGCCTACGAGCAGTACTTC
V gene: TRBV7-9; J gene: TRBJ2-2; D gene: TRBD2; clone size: NA; CDR3 protein: CASNRGLAGSGELFF; CDR3 DNA: TGTGCCAGCAACCGCGGACTAGCGGGCAGCGGGGAGCTGTTTTTT
V gene: TRBV10-3; J gene: TRBJ2-2; D gene: TRBD1; clone size: NA; CDR3 protein: CATKDRVMNTGELFF; CDR3 DNA: TGTGCCACAAAAGACAGGGTAATGAACACCGGGGAGCTGTTTTTT
V gene: TRBV2; J gene: TRBJ2-7; D gene: TRBD1; clone size: NA; CDR3 protein: CASSAQGFSYEQYF; CDR3 DNA: TGTGCCAGCAGTGCACAGGGGTTCTCCTACGAGCAGTACTTC
V gene: TRBV27; J gene: TRBJ2-3; D gene: TRBD1; clone size: NA; CDR3 protein: CASSSLASGQPGDTQYF; CDR3 DNA: TGTGCCAGCAGTTCACTGGCCTCGGGACAGCCAGGAGATACGCAGTATTTT
V gene: TRBV5-1; J gene: TRBJ2-7; D gene: NA; clone size: once; CDR3 protein: CASSLVGGSYEQYF; CDR3 DNA: TGCGCCAGCAGCTTGGTAGGCGGATCCTACGAGCAGTACTTC
V gene: TRBV29-1; J gene: TRBJ2-3; D gene: NA; clone size: NA; CDR3 protein: CSVEDIPTILETSTDTQYF; CDR3 DNA: TGCAGCGTTGAAGACATACCCACCATACTAGAGACTAGCACAGATACGCAGTATTTT
V gene: TRBV9; J gene: TRBJ2-1; D gene: TRBD2; clone size: NA; CDR3 protein: CASSGTSGDYNEQFF; CDR3 DNA: TGTGCCAGCAGCGGGACTAGCGGGGATTACAATGAGCAGTTCTTC
V gene: TRBV5-1; J gene: TRBJ2-1; D gene: TRBD1; clone size: few; CDR3 protein: CASSLASQGAIDEQFF; CDR3 DNA: TGCGCCAGCAGCTTGGCCTCACAGGGGGCAATCGATGAGCAGTTCTTC
V gene: TRBV4-3; J gene: TRBJ2-1; D gene: NA; clone size: few; CDR3 protein: CASSGQYNEQFF; CDR3 DNA: TGCGCCAGCAGCGGACAGTACAATGAGCAGTTCTTC
V gene: TRBV5-1; J gene: TRBJ1-1; D gene: NA; clone size: NA; CDR3 protein: CASSLAGLDTEAFF; CDR3 DNA: TGCGCCAGCAGCTTGGCAGGGTTAGACACTGAAGCTTTCTTT
V gene: TRBV5-6; J gene: TRBJ2-7; D gene: TRBD2; clone size: NA; CDR3 protein: CASSGRTSGLYEQYF; CDR3 DNA: TGTGCCAGCAGCGGACGGACTAGCGGTCTCTACGAGCAGTACTTC
V gene: TRBV4-3; J gene: TRBJ2-1; D gene: NA; clone size: NA; CDR3 protein: CASSQRLAEGGEQFF; CDR3 DNA: TGCGCCAGCAGCCAAAGGCTAGCGGAGGGGGGTGAGCAGTTCTTC
V gene: TRBV28; J gene: TRBJ1-1; D gene: NA; clone size: few; CDR3 protein: CASGRWGLRSEAFF; CDR3 DNA: TGTGCCAGCGGGCGCTGGGGCTTAAGATCTGAAGCTTTCTTT
V gene: TRBV30; J gene: TRBJ1-5; D gene: NA; clone size: NA; CDR3 protein: CACESGYAYSNQPQHF; CDR3 DNA: TGTGCCTGCGAATCGGGATACGCTTATAGCAATCAGCCCCAGCATTTT
V gene: TRBV5-1; J gene: TRBJ1-2; D gene: NA; clone size: NA; CDR3 protein: CASSPNPEISGGYTF; CDR3 DNA: TGCGCCAGCAGCCCGAACCCAGAAATATCTGGTGGCTACACCTTC
V gene: TRBV7-2; J gene: TRBJ2-1; D gene: TRBD2; clone size: NA; CDR3 protein: CASSQGLAGKNEQFF; CDR3 DNA: TGTGCCAGCAGCCAGGGACTAGCGGGGAAAAATGAGCAGTTCTTC
V gene: TRBV7-9; J gene: TRBJ2-3; D gene: TRBD1; clone size: NA; CDR3 protein: CASSLRQGGTDTQYF; CDR3 DNA: TGTGCCAGCAGCTTAAGACAGGGCGGCACAGATACGCAGTATTTT
V gene: TRBV11-2; J gene: TRBJ2-2; D gene: TRBD2; clone size: NA; CDR3 protein: CASSPRLAGVTGELFF; CDR3 DNA: TGTGCCAGCAGCCCCCGTCTAGCGGGAGTCACCGGGGAGCTGTTTTTT
V gene: TRBV7-9; J gene: TRBJ2-2; D gene: NA; clone size: few; CDR3 protein: CASSSLSGIYTGELFF; CDR3 DNA: TGTGCCAGCAGCTCCCTCTCAGGGATCTACACCGGGGAGCTGTTTTTT
V gene: TRBV5-6; J gene: TRBJ2-7; D gene: TRBD1; clone size: few; CDR3 protein: CASSLTGASYEQYF; CDR3 DNA: TGTGCCAGCAGCCTGACAGGGGCCTCCTACGAGCAGTACTTC
V gene: TRBV6-5; J gene: TRBJ1-5; D gene: TRBD1; clone size: NA; CDR3 protein: CASSATGTANQPQHF; CDR3 DNA: TGTGCCAGCAGCGCGACAGGGACAGCCAATCAGCCCCAGCATTTT
V gene: TRBV6-5; J gene: TRBJ1-2; D gene: NA; clone size: NA; CDR3 protein: CASSYSSRYGYTF; CDR3 DNA: TGTGCCAGCAGTTACTCCTCTAGGTATGGCTACACCTTC
V gene: TRBV6-5; J gene: TRBJ1-2; D gene: TRBD1; clone size: NA; CDR3 protein: CASRKVGQTNYGYTF; CDR3 DNA: TGTGCCAGCAGGAAAGTGGGACAGACCAACTATGGCTACACCTTC
V gene: TRBV18; J gene: TRBJ2-5; D gene: NA; clone size: few; CDR3 protein: CASSPHDRSGETQYF; CDR3 DNA: TGTGCCAGCTCACCCCATGACAGGTCCGGAGAGACCCAGTACTTC
V gene: TRBV2; J gene: TRBJ2-5; D gene: NA; clone size: NA; CDR3 protein: CASSLSPETQYF; CDR3 DNA: TGTGCCAGCAGTCTAAGCCCCGAGACCCAGTACTTC
V gene: TRBV28; J gene: TRBJ1-2; D gene: NA; clone size: few; CDR3 protein: CASSSPPQGPPNYGYTF; CDR3 DNA: TGTGCCAGCAGTTCCCCCCCGCAGGGCCCCCCGAACTATGGCTACACCTTC
V gene: TRBV6-1; J gene: TRBJ1-4; D gene: NA; clone size: few; CDR3 protein: CASSEATGFATNEKLFF; CDR3 DNA: TGTGCCAGCAGTGAAGCGACGGGTTTCGCAACTAATGAAAAACTGTTTTTT
V gene: TRBV6-1; J gene: TRBJ2-1; D gene: NA; clone size: NA; CDR3 protein: CASSEGGRAKKQLF; CDR3 DNA: TGTGCCAGCAGTGAAGGAGGCCGAGCGAAAAAGCAGCTCTTC
V gene: TRBV6-5; J gene: TRBJ2-1; D gene: TRBD2; clone size: NA; CDR3 protein: CASSYSLAFEQFF; CDR3 DNA: TGTGCCAGCAGTTACTCACTAGCGTTTGAGCAGTTCTTC
V gene: TRBV7-7; J gene: TRBJ2-1; D gene: TRBD2; clone size: once; CDR3 protein: CASSLGALAGAYNEQFF; CDR3 DNA: TGTGCTAGCAGCTTAGGGGCACTAGCGGGGGCTTACAATGAGCAGTTCTTC
V gene: TRBV29-1; J gene: TRBJ2-3; D gene: NA; clone size: few; CDR3 protein: CSGGDWRSTDTQYF; CDR3 DNA: TGCAGCGGTGGAGATTGGCGGAGCACAGATACGCAGTATTTT
V gene: TRBV11-2; J gene: TRBJ1-3; D gene: TRBD1; clone size: once; CDR3 protein: CASSFRQGSGNTIYF; CDR3 DNA: TGTGCCAGCAGCTTTAGACAGGGCTCTGGAAACACCATATATTTT
V gene: TRBV5-8; J gene: TRBJ1-2; D gene: NA; clone size: few; CDR3 protein: CASSFGRDKNTF; CDR3 DNA: TGTGCCAGCAGCTTTGGCAGGGATAAAAACACCTTC
V gene: TRBV15; J gene: TRBJ1-3; D gene: TRBD1; clone size: NA; CDR3 protein: CATSSTTGTFGNTIYF; CDR3 DNA: TGTGCCACCAGCAGTACGACAGGGACTTTTGGAAACACCATATATTTT
V gene: TRBV7-7; J gene: TRBJ2-7; D gene: TRBD2; clone size: NA; CDR3 protein: CASIPPAGGRNYEQYF; CDR3 DNA: TGTGCTAGCATCCCACCAGCGGGAGGAAGAAACTACGAGCAGTACTTC
V gene: TRBV2; J gene: TRBJ2-1; D gene: TRBD2; clone size: few; CDR3 protein: CASIPSGRAYNEQFF; CDR3 DNA: TGTGCCAGCATCCCTAGCGGGAGGGCCTACAATGAGCAGTTCTTC
V gene: TRBV6-5; J gene: TRBJ1-2; D gene: TRBD1; clone size: NA; CDR3 protein: CASSRTGAHYGYTF; CDR3 DNA: TGTGCCAGCAGCCGGACAGGGGCCCATTATGGCTACACCTTC
V gene: TRBV2; J gene: TRBJ2-1; D gene: TRBD2; clone size: NA; CDR3 protein: CASSDPVAGGRNEQFF; CDR3 DNA: TGTGCCAGCAGTGACCCGGTAGCGGGGGGGCGGAATGAGCAGTTCTTC
V gene: TRBV4-1; J gene: TRBJ2-1; D gene: NA; clone size: NA; CDR3 protein: CASSLQDRDNEQFF; CDR3 DNA: TGCGCCAGCAGCCTACAAGACAGAGACAATGAGCAGTTCTTC
V gene: TRBV19; J gene: TRBJ1-1; D gene: TRBD1; clone size: NA; CDR3 protein: CASSTRGQEGTEAFF; CDR3 DNA: TGTGCCAGTAGTACCCGGGGACAGGAGGGCACTGAAGCTTTCTTT
V gene: TRBV19; J gene: TRBJ1-5; D gene: NA; clone size: NA; CDR3 protein: CASRSTGRDQPQHF; CDR3 DNA: TGTGCCAGTAGATCGACAGGTAGGGATCAGCCCCAGCATTTT
V gene: TRBV2; J gene: TRBJ1-5; D gene: TRBD1; clone size: NA; CDR3 protein: CASSETGQGWGQPQHF; CDR3 DNA: TGTGCCAGCAGTGAAACCGGACAGGGTTGGGGTCAGCCCCAGCATTTT
V gene: TRBV27; J gene: TRBJ2-2; D gene: NA; clone size: NA; CDR3 protein: CASRPGQTNTGELFF; CDR3 DNA: TGTGCCAGCAGGCCGGGACAAACAAACACCGGGGAGCTGTTTTTT